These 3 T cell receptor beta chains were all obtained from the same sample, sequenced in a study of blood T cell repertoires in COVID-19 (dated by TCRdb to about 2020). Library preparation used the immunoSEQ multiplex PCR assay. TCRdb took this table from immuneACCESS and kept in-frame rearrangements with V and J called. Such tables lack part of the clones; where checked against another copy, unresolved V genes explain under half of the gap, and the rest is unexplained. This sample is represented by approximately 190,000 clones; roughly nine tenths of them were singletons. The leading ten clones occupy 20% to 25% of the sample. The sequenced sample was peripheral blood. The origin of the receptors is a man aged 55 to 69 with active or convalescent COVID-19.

CDR3 loop: CASSPLAGGQETQYF. The CDR3 coding sequence is TGTGCCAGCTCACCCTTGGCGGGGGGACAAGAGACCCAGTACTTC. This sequence joins TRBV18 and TRBJ2-5, with TRBD2 matching 8 bases. Germline V gives CDR1 KGHSH, CDR2 LQKENI. Germline trimming cut 3 bases from V and 2 bases from J; bases unmatched to any gene: 5. This CDR3 contains 15 residues.

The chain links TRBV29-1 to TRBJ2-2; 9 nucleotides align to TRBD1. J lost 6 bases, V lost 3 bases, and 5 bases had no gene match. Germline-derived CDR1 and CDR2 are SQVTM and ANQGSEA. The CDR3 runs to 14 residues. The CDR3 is CSVETGTGSGELFF. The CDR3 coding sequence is TGCAGCGTTGAGACCGGGACAGGGTCCGGGGAGCTGTTTTTT.

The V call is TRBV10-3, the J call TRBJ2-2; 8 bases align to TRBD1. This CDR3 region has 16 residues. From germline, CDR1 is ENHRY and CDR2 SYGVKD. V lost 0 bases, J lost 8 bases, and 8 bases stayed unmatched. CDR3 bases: TGTGCCATCAGTGAGTCTGGCCAGGGGGCTCAAGGGGAGCTGTTTTTT. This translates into CAISESGQGAQGELFF.